One and the same sample provided the 11 T cell receptor beta chains below, sequenced in a study of brain T cells in children with intractable seizures. Using immunoSEQ multiplex PCR, the repertoire was profiled, and TCRdb retains in-frame clones only, with some absent. Of 50,000 to 75,000 clones listed, 90% to 97% are singletons. The source was peripheral blood, collected at surgery. These receptors all stem from a boy under two years old with focal cortical dysplasia and intractable seizures.

The chain joins TRBV7-2 to TRBJ1-2, with D possibly being TRBD1 (5 bases). The germline gives CDR1 SGHTA, CDR2 FQGNSA. V was shortened by 1 base and J by 5 bases, with 14 bases between the two germline ends. This CDR3 spans 15 amino acids. The CDR3 is CASSLDAQGSYGYTF. The CDR3, as DNA: TGTGCCAGCAGCTTAGATGCTCAGGGCAGTTATGGCTACACCTTC.

The chain is built from TRBV5-8 and TRBJ1-2; 7 positions agree with TRBD1. V was pared by 1 base and J by 5 bases, with 2 bases of the junction left unmatched. This CDR3 region has 13 residues. Germline V gene data show CDR1 as SGHTS and CDR2 as YDEGEE. As DNA, the CDR3 is TGTGCCAGCAGCTTGACAGGGGTTTATGGCTACACCTTC. This sequence encodes CASSLTGVYGYTF.

In this sample, this clone turned up once. J is TRBJ2-3 and V is TRBV11-2; tentatively, D is TRBD1 or TRBD2 (7 bases each). V lost 4 bases, J lost 3 bases, and 14 bases lay in between. The germline gives CDR1 SGHAT, CDR2 FQNNGV. This CDR3 has 15 residues. The CDR3 bases are TGTGCCAGCAGCTCCAGGGGGGGCCGAACAGATACGCAGTATTTT. Protein product: CASSSRGGRTDTQYF.

The chain is built from TRBV5-1 and TRBJ2-6; 7 nucleotides agree with TRBD2. Germline CDR1 SGHRS, CDR2 YFSETQ. The length of the CDR3 is 18 residues. V gave up 3 bases and J gave up 0 bases; unmatched junction bases: 9. CDR3 region: CASSSTLAVRSGANVLTF. CDR3 nucleotides: TGCGCCAGCAGCTCAACCCTAGCGGTGCGCTCTGGGGCCAACGTCCTGACTTTC.

This rearrangement joins TRBV4-2 to TRBJ2-3; TRBD2 matches 12 bases. The CDR3 extends over 15 amino acids. CDR1 and CDR2 (germline): LGHNA, YNFKEQ. V dropped 4 bases and J dropped 5; count of bases not matched to a gene: 4. The CDR3 protein is CASSPRLAGVDTQYF. DNA for the CDR3: TGTGCCAGCAGCCCCCGACTAGCGGGGGTAGATACGCAGTATTTT.

The rearrangement joins TRBV18 to TRBJ2-7; possible D gene TRBD2, 6 bases. V shed 5 bases and J shed 0 bases, with 17 bases lying between them. Germline CDR1 and CDR2: KGHSH and LQKENI. The CDR3 consists of 16 residues. The CDR3 reads CASSSPGSASSYEQYF. The CDR3 DNA reads as TGTGCCAGCTCATCCCCCGGGAGCGCGAGCTCCTACGAGCAGTACTTC.

The chain's CDR3 is CASSIVIGGDTQYF. In nucleotides, the CDR3 is TGTGCCAGTAGTATAGTGATAGGGGGGGATACGCAGTATTTT. The genes are TRBV19 and TRBJ2-3; D may be TRBD1 or TRBD2 (6 bases each). Trimming took 1 base from V and 6 from J, leaving 11 bases between them. Germline V CDR1 and CDR2: LNHDA, SQIVND (reference sequence). This CDR3 has 14 residues.

The rearrangement joins TRBV3-1 (or the pseudogene TRBV3-2) to TRBJ1-4; D perhaps matches TRBD1 (6 bases). CDR3 size: 15 residues. V shed 3 bases and J shed 6 bases, with 14 bases lying between them. The germline V gene encodes CDR1 LGHDT and CDR2 YNNKEL (reference sequence). This CDR3 is CASSQSGGGDEKLFF. The CDR3 bases are TGTGCCAGCAGCCAGTCCGGGGGCGGTGATGAAAAACTGTTTTTT.

This chain joins TRBV21-1 and TRBJ2-7; the table gives TRBD2 as D, unverified against the DNA. TRBV21-1 is designated a pseudogene. The CDR3 spans 13 residues. CDR3 coding DNA: TGTGCCAGCAGCCGCGGGAGGTTCCACGAGCAGTACTTC. It codes for CASSRGRFHEQYF.

The genes are TRBV2 and TRBJ2-7; the D gene could be TRBD1 or TRBD2 (5 bases each). Germline values: CDR1 SNHLY, CDR2 FYNNEI. This CDR3 has 11 amino acids. The V end was cut by 4 bases, the J end by 4 bases, with 5 bases between. The CDR3 region is CASSGGYEQYF. DNA of the CDR3: TGTGCCAGCAGTGGGGGGTACGAGCAGTACTTC.

This chain uses TRBV7-2 with TRBJ2-2; 7 bases agree with TRBD2. The CDR3 totals 15 residues. From germline, CDR1 is SGHTA and CDR2 FQGNSA. V trimming: 2 bases; J trimming: 5 bases; junction bases outside the gene matches: 5. CDR3: CASSLRQRDTGELFF. In nucleotides, the CDR3 is TGTGCCAGCAGCTTAAGGCAGCGGGATACCGGGGAGCTGTTTTTT.